The 10 T cell receptor beta chains presented below share a single source sample, sequenced in a study of identical twins. A single record per CDR3 protein comes from TCRdb applying MiXCR to the 5' RACE reads. The sample lists just under 650,000 distinct CDR3 sequences; just over 7% were seen once. This sample was shared with a second study, whose subject was yellow fever vaccine responses in identical twins.

Material for sequencing was PBMCs. These receptors all stem from a woman under 30 in good health.

This clonotype showed up just a few times. V is TRBV6-5 and J is TRBJ2-5; D is perhaps TRBD1 (5 bases). Trimming took off 0 bases at V and 3 bases at J, with 8 bases between the two ends. CDR1 is MNHEY and CDR2 is SVGAGI in the germline V gene. The length of the CDR3 is 14 residues. The DNA for the CDR3 is TGTGCCAGCAGTTACTCGGGGCCCAAAGAGACCCAGTACTTC. Protein sequence: CASSYSGPKETQYF.

This clonotype was seen more than once but under ten times. The CDR3 sequence: CASSKGQPSGINEQYF. As DNA, the CDR3 is TGCGCCAGCAGCAAAGGACAGCCATCAGGTATAAACGAGCAGTACTTC. The rearrangement joins TRBV5-1 to TRBJ2-7, with D tentatively TRBD1 (6 bases). Trimming removed 4 bases from V and 5 bases from J, with 22 bases in between. Germline CDR1 SGHRS, CDR2 YFSETQ. The CDR3 totals 16 residues.

V is TRBV20-1 and J is TRBJ2-1; tentatively, D is TRBD2 (5 bases). Germline CDR1 and CDR2: DFQATT and SNEGSKA (reference sequence). V lost 6 bases and J 0 bases, leaving 15 bases between the germline ends. This CDR3 is built from 15 residues. The CDR3 DNA reads TGCAGTGCCCCACGCGGGCTGAGCTCCTACAATGAGCAGTTCTTC. Protein product: CSAPRGLSSYNEQFF.

A few counts support this clonotype. J is TRBJ2-7 and V is TRBV4-1, with 9 bases lining up with TRBD2. The germline CDR1 and CDR2 sequences are MGHRA and YSYEKL. V trimming: 0 bases; J trimming: 6 bases; junction bases outside the gene matches: 15. The CDR3 contains 18 residues. In DNA, the CDR3 is TGCGCCAGCAGCCAAGAGTTATATAGGGCTAGCGGGACGATCGAGCAGTACTTC. Translation: CASSQELYRASGTIEQYF.

CDR3: CSARWGAENNEQFF. DNA for the CDR3: TGCAGTGCTAGATGGGGGGCTGAGAACAATGAGCAGTTCTTC. This chain connects TRBV20-1 to TRBJ2-1, with D tentatively TRBD1 or TRBD2 (6 bases each). There are 14 residues in the CDR3. Trimming took off 2 bases at V and 5 bases at J, with 13 bases between the two ends. From germline, CDR1 is DFQATT and CDR2 SNEGSKA (reference sequence).

This clonotype was seen many times. This chain links TRBV20-1 with TRBJ2-1, with 7 bases aligning to TRBD2. Germline trimming cut 5 bases from V and 0 bases from J; bases unmatched to any gene: 4. CDR3 length equals 14 residues. From germline, CDR1 is DFQATT and CDR2 SNEGSKA (reference sequence). The CDR3 loop reads CSAPLAHSYNEQFF. CDR3 DNA: TGCAGTGCTCCACTAGCGCACTCCTACAATGAGCAGTTCTTC.

This clonotype was detected a few times. The rearrangement joins TRBV2 to TRBJ2-2, with a tentative D call TRBD2 (6 bases). CDR1 is SNHLY, CDR2 FYNNEI, per germline. Trimming left V 8 bases short and J 6 bases short, with 13 bases between. The CDR3 consists of 13 residues. The chain's CDR3 is CASGTLAAGELFF. CDR3 nucleotide sequence: TGTGCCAGCGGGACTTTGGCGGCCGGGGAGCTGTTTTTT.

V and J are TRBV29-1 and TRBJ2-5; TRBD2 agrees at 11 bases. Germline V gene data show CDR1 as SQVTM and CDR2 as ANQGSEA. The length of the CDR3 is 14 residues. With V trimmed by 6 bases and J by 5 bases, 8 bases remained unmatched. The CDR3, as DNA: TGCAGCGTCGGTCCGCCTAGCGGGAGGGAGACCCAGTACTTC. Its protein is CSVGPPSGRETQYF.

This clonotype was seen repeatedly, ten times or more. J is TRBJ2-1 and V is TRBV5-5; 9 bases agree with TRBD1. This CDR3 has 14 amino acids. With 2 bases clipped from V and 6 bases from J, the junction kept 3 bases outside the gene matches. Germline CDR1 and CDR2: SGHKS and YYEKEE (reference sequence). CDR3 in amino acids: CASSFGQGLNEQFF. The CDR3 DNA sequence: TGTGCCAGCAGCTTCGGACAGGGGCTCAATGAGCAGTTCTTC.

This clonotype was picked up a small number of times. J is TRBJ2-6 and V is TRBV11-2; D is uncertain. Germline V lookup: CDR1 SGHAT, CDR2 FQNNGV. This CDR3 is built from 18 residues. V dropped 2 bases and J dropped 0 bases, with 14 bases sitting between them. CDR3 sequence (DNA): TGTGCCAGCAGCTTACTTCCGGGCCTTCTCTCTGGGGCCAACGTCCTGACTTTC. Encoded protein: CASSLLPGLLSGANVLTF.